This T cell receptor beta chain was captured in a study of beta chain features in type 1 diabetes. Points from the study as a whole: Significant though moderate, a shortening of TCRB CDR3s appeared in all four CD4+ subsets of Type 1 diabetes patients. Any HLA effect on TCRB rearrangement was left unresolved by small sub-analyses.

Expressed TCRB transcripts were sequenced because the isolated RNA had all been reverse transcribed beforehand. The data were produced by immunoSEQ multiplex PCR, yet TCRdb's version contains in-frame clones alone and is incomplete. The data contain approximately 60,000 clones, about 61% of them singletons. Concerning this clone itself: The antigen remains undetermined.

The CDR3 has 15 residues. Trimming left V 3 bases short and J 7 bases short, with 15 bases between. The V gene's germline CDR1 is SGHTA and CDR2 FQGNSA. This TCR derives from a woman aged 18-30 years in good health. The chain employs TRBV7-2 and TRBJ2-2; a possible D gene is TRBD2 (6 bases). Sequencing input: Tregs from blood. The CDR3: CASSLGGALGGELFF. The CDR3 DNA reads as TGTGCCAGCAGCTTGGGCGGGGCTCTCGGCGGGGAGCTGTTTTTT.